Listed below are T cell receptor beta chains from one sample, sequenced in a study of OX40 agonist ivuxolimab in advanced cancers. Clones were sequenced by immunoSEQ multiplex PCR, and TCRdb holds only the in-frame ones, with some missing. Here the sample spans about 7,000 clones, over 70% being singletons. This material consisted of CD4+ or CD8+ T cells sorted from blood, taken in a trial of the OX40 agonist ivuxolimab. The receptors derive from an adult with an advanced solid tumor such as melanoma, head and neck, liver or kidney cancer. Both conserved end residues are part of each CDR3. D genes are given only for firm matches. Part of the rows lack a size; the others show once, few, many or a class for expanded clones.

TRBV6-6	TRBJ2-1	-	-	CASGPNEQFF	TGTGCCAGCGGTCCCAATGAGCAGTTCTTC
TRBV19	TRBJ2-5	-	-	CASGKGTQYF	TGTGCCAGTGGCAAGGGGACCCAGTACTTC
TRBV7-2	TRBJ2-7	-	-	CASSLSGGTIHEQYF	TGTGCCAGCAGCTTAAGTGGCGGGACAATCCACGAGCAGTACTTC
TRBV9	TRBJ2-2	-	-	CASSVVGPGELFF	TGTGCCAGCAGCGTAGTTGGGCCCGGGGAGCTGTTTTTT
TRBV4-2	TRBJ2-5	-	-	CASSHRRKAETQYF	TGTGCCAGCAGCCATAGGCGGAAGGCAGAGACCCAGTACTTC
TRBV7-2	TRBJ2-3	TRBD2	-	CASSLEGLVDTQYF	TGTGCCAGCAGCTTAGAGGGACTAGTAGATACGCAGTATTTT
TRBV10-2	TRBJ2-1	TRBD2	few	CASSPGLAGNEQFF	TGCGCCAGCAGTCCGGGACTAGCTGGGAATGAGCAGTTCTTC
TRBV7-9	TRBJ2-7	TRBD1	-	CASSLGQGAGEQYF	TGTGCCAGCAGCCTGGGACAGGGGGCGGGCGAGCAGTACTTC
TRBV7-9	TRBJ2-1	TRBD1	-	CASSSTRRDRVHNEQFF	TGTGCCAGCAGCTCAACTAGGCGGGACAGGGTCCACAATGAGCAGTTCTTC
TRBV4-3	TRBJ2-5	-	-	CASSQGRGRTDRAQYF	TGCGCCAGCAGCCAAGGTCGGGGGCGGACGGATCGGGCCCAGTACTTC
TRBV6-5	TRBJ2-5	TRBD1	-	CASSTMGQGGETQYF	TGTGCCAGCAGTACCATGGGACAGGGAGGGGAGACCCAGTACTTC
TRBV6-5	TRBJ2-1	-	-	CASTGAYNEQFF	TGTGCCAGCACGGGTGCGTACAATGAGCAGTTCTTC
TRBV11-2	TRBJ2-7	TRBD2	-	CASSFSSGRWGEQYF	TGTGCCAGCAGCTTCTCTAGCGGGAGATGGGGCGAGCAGTACTTC
TRBV5-4	TRBJ2-7	-	-	CASSFQGWEQYF	TGTGCCAGCAGCTTTCAGGGGTGGGAGCAGTACTTC
TRBV27	TRBJ2-3	-	-	CASRFLGDTQYF	TGTGCCAGCAGGTTCCTGGGAGATACGCAGTATTTT
TRBV9	TRBJ2-7	-	-	CASSPLLGYEQYF	TGTGCCAGCAGCCCCTTACTGGGGTACGAGCAGTACTTC
TRBV7-9	TRBJ2-5	-	-	CASSLGGDPRVQTQYF	TGTGCCAGCAGCTTAGGCGGGGACCCTAGGGTGCAGACCCAGTACTTC
TRBV11-3	TRBJ1-1	-	few	CASSPQGRGNRGGTEAFF	TGTGCCAGCAGCCCCCAGGGGAGGGGGAATAGAGGGGGCACTGAAGCTTTCTTT
TRBV29-1	TRBJ2-7	TRBD2	-	CSALAGDVYEQYF	TGCAGCGCCCTAGCGGGAGATGTGTACGAGCAGTACTTC
TRBV11-2	TRBJ2-7	TRBD2	-	CASSFSGPSSYEQYF	TGTGCCAGCAGCTTTAGCGGGCCAAGCTCCTACGAGCAGTACTTC